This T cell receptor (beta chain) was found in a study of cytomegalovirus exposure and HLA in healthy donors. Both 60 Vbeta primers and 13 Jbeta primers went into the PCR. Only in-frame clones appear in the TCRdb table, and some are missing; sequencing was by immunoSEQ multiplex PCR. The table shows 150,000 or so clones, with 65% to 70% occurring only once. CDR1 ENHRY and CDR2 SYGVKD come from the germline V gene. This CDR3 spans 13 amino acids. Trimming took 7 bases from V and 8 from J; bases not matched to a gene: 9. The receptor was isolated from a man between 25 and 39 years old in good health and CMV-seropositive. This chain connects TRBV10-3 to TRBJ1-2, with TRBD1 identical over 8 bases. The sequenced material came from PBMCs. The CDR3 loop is CAINKQGAWGYTF. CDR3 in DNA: TGTGCCATCAACAAGCAGGGGGCCTGGGGCTACACCTTC.